These T cell receptor beta chains were read from a single sample in a study of blood T cells in healthy people across ages. MiXCR was run by TCRdb on the 5' RACE reads, yielding one entry per CDR3 protein. The sample holds about 640,000 distinct CDR3 sequences, under 65% seen once. The sample consisted of blood. Receptor source: a man in his 60s in good health. Each CDR3 is given with its conserved first and last residue. A D gene is named only where the DNA matches it firmly. Size values are once, few and many counts, or a class for expanded clones, and some rows have none.

abundance: .; j_gene: TRBJ2-5; d_gene: .; v_gene: TRBV7-9; CDR3nt: TGTGCCAGCAGCTTAGGACTAGTTAAAGAGACCCAGTACTTC; CDR3aa: CASSLGLVKETQYF
abundance: many; j_gene: TRBJ2-7; d_gene: .; v_gene: TRBV4-2; CDR3nt: TGTGCCAGCAGCCAAGATTGGGGATCTGCCTACGAGCAGTACTTC; CDR3aa: CASSQDWGSAYEQYF
abundance: few; j_gene: TRBJ2-7; d_gene: TRBD1; v_gene: TRBV2; CDR3nt: TGTGCCAGCAGTGAAAGGGGGACAGCTCTTTACGAGCAGTACTTC; CDR3aa: CASSERGTALYEQYF
abundance: .; j_gene: TRBJ2-5; d_gene: TRBD2; v_gene: TRBV12-3/TRBV12-4; CDR3nt: TGTGCCAGCAGCCTTTGGGGACTAGATCAAGAGACCCAGTACTTC; CDR3aa: CASSLWGLDQETQYF
abundance: .; j_gene: TRBJ1-2; d_gene: TRBD1; v_gene: TRBV12-3/TRBV12-4; CDR3nt: TGTGCCAGCAGTCGCGGGACAGGGGGCACTGGCTACACCTTC; CDR3aa: CASSRGTGGTGYTF
abundance: once; j_gene: TRBJ2-7; d_gene: .; v_gene: TRBV20-1; CDR3nt: TGCAGTGCCCTCGAGCAGGGGTTCTCCTACGAGCAGTACTTC; CDR3aa: CSALEQGFSYEQYF
abundance: .; j_gene: TRBJ2-1; d_gene: TRBD1; v_gene: TRBV2; CDR3nt: TGTGCCAGCAGTCGTGAAGGGGGCCTGTTCTTC; CDR3aa: CASSREGGLFF
abundance: .; j_gene: TRBJ2-1; d_gene: .; v_gene: TRBV7-2; CDR3nt: TGTGCCAGCAGCTTAGCGCTAGCGACGGTCTACAATGAGCAGTTCTTC; CDR3aa: CASSLALATVYNEQFF
abundance: few; j_gene: TRBJ2-5; d_gene: TRBD2; v_gene: TRBV9; CDR3nt: TGTGCCAGCAGCGCTCCCGTCGCGGGGGGGCCCCAAGAGACCCAGTACTTC; CDR3aa: CASSAPVAGGPQETQYF
abundance: .; j_gene: TRBJ2-5; d_gene: TRBD1; v_gene: TRBV7-9; CDR3nt: TGTGCCAGCAGCGCCCGGGACAGGGGGCTGTACCAAGAGACCCAGTACTTC; CDR3aa: CASSARDRGLYQETQYF
abundance: few; j_gene: TRBJ2-5; d_gene: .; v_gene: TRBV12-3/TRBV12-4; CDR3nt: TGTGCCAGCAGTTTTCAACAAGGGGCCCAGTACTTC; CDR3aa: CASSFQQGAQYF
abundance: .; j_gene: TRBJ2-6; d_gene: .; v_gene: TRBV18; CDR3nt: TGTGCCAGCTCACCACAAGCCCAGGCCTCTGGGGCCAACGTCCTGACTTTC; CDR3aa: CASSPQAQASGANVLTF
abundance: .; j_gene: TRBJ2-5; d_gene: .; v_gene: TRBV7-2; CDR3nt: TGTGCCAGCAGCCCAAGTGGCTGGGAGACCCAGTACTTC; CDR3aa: CASSPSGWETQYF
abundance: .; j_gene: TRBJ2-1; d_gene: TRBD2; v_gene: TRBV10-3; CDR3nt: TGTGCCATCAGGGGACTAGCGGGGGGCTACAATGAGCAGTTCTTC; CDR3aa: CAIRGLAGGYNEQFF
abundance: .; j_gene: TRBJ2-2; d_gene: TRBD2; v_gene: TRBV10-1; CDR3nt: TGCGCCAGCAGTGACGGTCAGCGGGGGGGCACCTCCGGGGAGCTGTTTTTT; CDR3aa: CASSDGQRGGTSGELFF
abundance: .; j_gene: TRBJ2-5; d_gene: TRBD2; v_gene: TRBV27; CDR3nt: TGTGCCAGCAGTCTTAGCGGGAATGGGGAGACCCAGTACTTC; CDR3aa: CASSLSGNGETQYF
abundance: .; j_gene: TRBJ2-2; d_gene: TRBD1; v_gene: TRBV14; CDR3nt: TGTGCCAGCAGCCCCCGACAGGGCTACATGAACACCGGGGAGCTGTTTTTT; CDR3aa: CASSPRQGYMNTGELFF
abundance: many; j_gene: TRBJ2-5; d_gene: .; v_gene: TRBV29-1; CDR3nt: TGCAGCGTATCGGGCCGTGGGGAGACCCAGTACTTC; CDR3aa: CSVSGRGETQYF
abundance: few; j_gene: TRBJ2-1; d_gene: TRBD2; v_gene: TRBV20-1; CDR3nt: TGCAGTGCTAGACTCCTGGGACTAGCGGGGGGGCTCTCCTACAATGAGCAGTTCTTC; CDR3aa: CSARLLGLAGGLSYNEQFF
abundance: .; j_gene: TRBJ2-1; d_gene: .; v_gene: TRBV24-1; CDR3nt: TGTGCCACCAGTGATTCGCAGGGTTGGGTCAATGAGCAGTTCTTC; CDR3aa: CATSDSQGWVNEQFF
abundance: .; j_gene: TRBJ2-7; d_gene: .; v_gene: TRBV18; CDR3nt: TGTGCCAGCTCAAAAGAGGTTAGGTACGAGCAGTACTTC; CDR3aa: CASSKEVRYEQYF
abundance: .; j_gene: TRBJ2-5; d_gene: .; v_gene: TRBV28; CDR3nt: TGTGCCAGCAGTCCCCCCCGGAGATCAGAGACCCAGTACTTC; CDR3aa: CASSPPRRSETQYF
abundance: .; j_gene: TRBJ2-1; d_gene: TRBD2; v_gene: TRBV12-3/TRBV12-4; CDR3nt: TGTGCCAGCAGTTTCTCTAGCGGGGGGGCGTACAATGAGCAGTTCTTC; CDR3aa: CASSFSSGGAYNEQFF
abundance: .; j_gene: TRBJ2-3; d_gene: TRBD2; v_gene: TRBV12-3/TRBV12-4; CDR3nt: TGTGCCAGCAGTTTGATGCGGGGGAGCGCAGATACGCAGTATTTT; CDR3aa: CASSLMRGSADTQYF
abundance: .; j_gene: TRBJ2-1; d_gene: .; v_gene: TRBV12-3/TRBV12-4; CDR3nt: TGTGCCAGCAGTCCGACAGGATTGGGGCGAAAAAATGAGCAGTTCTTC; CDR3aa: CASSPTGLGRKNEQFF
abundance: few; j_gene: TRBJ2-7; d_gene: .; v_gene: TRBV7-2; CDR3nt: TGTGCCAGCAGCCAGGGGGGCAGGGAACCCTACGAGCAGTACTTC; CDR3aa: CASSQGGREPYEQYF
abundance: few; j_gene: TRBJ2-7; d_gene: TRBD2; v_gene: TRBV18; CDR3nt: TGTGCCAGCTCTGAGAGCGGGGCGCGGGAGCAGTACTTC; CDR3aa: CASSESGAREQYF
abundance: .; j_gene: TRBJ1-1; d_gene: .; v_gene: TRBV5-6; CDR3nt: TGTGCCAGCAGCCCCCCGGGGGGGCAAAGGACCTTGGCTTTCTTT; CDR3aa: CASSPPGGQRTLAFF
abundance: few; j_gene: TRBJ2-3; d_gene: TRBD2; v_gene: TRBV5-1; CDR3nt: TGCGCCAGCAGCTTGGAGGGCTGGCCTAGCGGGGGCCAAGATACGCAGTATTTT; CDR3aa: CASSLEGWPSGGQDTQYF
abundance: .; j_gene: TRBJ1-5; d_gene: .; v_gene: TRBV5-5; CDR3nt: TGTGCCAGCAGCTGGGGGGCTAGTCAGCCCCAGCATTTT; CDR3aa: CASSWGASQPQHF
abundance: .; j_gene: TRBJ1-2; d_gene: TRBD1; v_gene: TRBV5-1; CDR3nt: TGCGCCAGCAGCTTGGACAGGGGGCTCTCTGGCTACACCTTC; CDR3aa: CASSLDRGLSGYTF
abundance: few; j_gene: TRBJ2-7; d_gene: .; v_gene: TRBV5-1; CDR3nt: TGCGCCAGCAGCCTCCGGACGGGATCCACCTACGAGCAGTACTTC; CDR3aa: CASSLRTGSTYEQYF
abundance: .; j_gene: TRBJ2-5; d_gene: TRBD2; v_gene: TRBV11-2; CDR3nt: TGTGCCAGCAGCCCTCCCTGGGGACTACCACAAGAGACCCAGTACTTC; CDR3aa: CASSPPWGLPQETQYF